Listed below are T cell receptor beta chains from one sample, sequenced in a study of T cell responses to AZD1222 COVID-19 vaccine. Clones were read by immunoSEQ multiplex PCR, and TCRdb kept only the in-frame ones, dropping some. The data hold about 190,000 clones, with 87% observed a single time. Sequencing was performed on peripheral blood, taken on day 0 of MenACWY control vaccination. These receptors came from an adult in good health. The CDR3 runs from the conserved cysteine through the conserved F or W. D genes are given only for firm matches. A row's size may be missing; if present it is once, few, many or a size class.

d_gene,j_gene,abundance,len,v_gene,CDR3nt,CDR3aa
-,TRBJ2-2,-,17,TRBV3-1/TRBV3-2,TGTGCCAGCAGCCAAGAGGTGGCAGACCCGAACACCGGGGAGCTGTTTTTT,CASSQEVADPNTGELFF
-,TRBJ2-7,-,12,TRBV14,TGTGCCAGCAGCCAAGTTGGGTACGAGCAGTACTTC,CASSQVGYEQYF
-,TRBJ1-5,-,12,TRBV2,TGTGCCAGCAGTGCGATAAATCAGCCCCAGCATTTT,CASSAINQPQHF
TRBD1,TRBJ2-2,-,14,TRBV14,TGTGCCAGCAAACAGGGGGCTCACACCGGGGAGCTGTTTTTT,CASKQGAHTGELFF
-,TRBJ2-7,few,13,TRBV27,TGTGCCAGCAGTGGACAGAACTCCTACGAGCAGTACTTC,CASSGQNSYEQYF
-,TRBJ1-5,-,17,TRBV5-5,TGTGCCAGCAGCTTGGGGGGACCGCTCAGGGCAGACCAGCCCCAGCATTTT,CASSLGGPLRADQPQHF
TRBD1,TRBJ2-7,-,15,TRBV13,TGTGCCAGCAGCTTAGACCGACAGGGGACCTACGAGCAGTACTTC,CASSLDRQGTYEQYF
-,TRBJ2-1,-,12,TRBV11-1,TGTGCCAGCAGCTCTAGGGACAATGAGCAGTTCTTC,CASSSRDNEQFF
-,TRBJ1-6,-,15,TRBV27,TGTGCCAGCAGTTTCTCGACAGCCTATAATTCACCCCTCCACTTT,CASSFSTAYNSPLHF
-,TRBJ2-5,-,13,TRBV7-9,TGTGCCAGCAGCTTTTCCGTCCAAGAGACCCAGTACTTC,CASSFSVQETQYF
-,TRBJ1-2,-,13,TRBV12-3/TRBV12-4,TGTGCCAGCAGTTTTCGGGTAAACTATGGCTACACCTTC,CASSFRVNYGYTF
-,TRBJ2-5,-,14,TRBV28,TGTGCCAGCAGTCAATCCTCGGGCCCAGAGACCCAGTACTTC,CASSQSSGPETQYF
-,TRBJ1-4,-,15,TRBV6-5,TGTGCCAGCAGTTCTTTCCGGGTCATTAATGAAAAACTGTTTTTT,CASSSFRVINEKLFF
TRBD2,TRBJ2-1,-,16,TRBV19,TGTGCCAGTAGTATTTCTGCGGGAGGGCCCGGCAATGAGCAGTTCTTC,CASSISAGGPGNEQFF
TRBD1,TRBJ1-6,-,14,TRBV6-5,TGTGCCAGCAGTTTTCCGGGACAGGGTTCACCCCTCCACTTT,CASSFPGQGSPLHF
TRBD2,TRBJ2-3,-,17,TRBV5-6,TGTGCCAGCAGCCCAAAGGGCTTAGCGGGGGGGCCAGATACGCAGTATTTT,CASSPKGLAGGPDTQYF
TRBD2,TRBJ2-5,-,16,TRBV16,TGTGCCAGCGGCGGTTACCAGCGGGGGGGCTTGGAGACCCAGTACTTC,CASGGYQRGGLETQYF
TRBD1,TRBJ2-7,-,14,TRBV5-1,TGCGCCAGCAGCGAACAGGGGTTTGGCTACGAGCAGTACTTC,CASSEQGFGYEQYF
TRBD1,TRBJ1-4,-,14,TRBV30,TGTGCCTTGAACCCGGGAGGGGGCAATGAAAAACTGTTTTTT,CALNPGGGNEKLFF
-,TRBJ1-4,once,13,TRBV19,TGTGCCAGTAGTCGAGGAGGCCGTGAAAAACTGTTTTTT,CASSRGGREKLFF
-,TRBJ1-2,once,17,TRBV7-8,TGTGCCAGCAGCTTAGTGGCTCAGGCTTTAGTTTCCTATGGCTACACCTTC,CASSLVAQALVSYGYTF
-,TRBJ1-1,-,15,TRBV10-1,TGCGCCAGCAGTGAGCATGGAGGTTCGTACACTGAAGCTTTCTTT,CASSEHGGSYTEAFF
-,TRBJ1-2,-,15,TRBV4-1,TGCGCCAGCAGCCAAGATCATAATTCAGGGTATGGCTACACCTTC,CASSQDHNSGYGYTF
-,TRBJ2-7,-,20,TRBV2,TGTGCCAGCAGTGTTCCCCGGCTGGGGCATCGGCAGATGGCTCCCTACGAGCAGTACTTC,CASSVPRLGHRQMAPYEQYF
-,TRBJ1-2,few,12,TRBV25-1,TGTGCCAGCAGTGAAGCGAACTATGGCTACACCTTC,CASSEANYGYTF
-,TRBJ2-1,-,15,TRBV6-5,TGTGCCAGCAGTTACTCGATAGTCGCTCCCAATGAGCAGTTCTTC,CASSYSIVAPNEQFF
-,TRBJ2-7,-,17,TRBV5-5,TGTGCCAGCAGTTTGGCCCAGGGACACCCACGAACCTACGAGCAGTACTTC,CASSLAQGHPRTYEQYF
TRBD1,TRBJ1-1,-,12,TRBV11-2,TGTGCCAGCAGCCGAGGACAGGGGGAAGCTTTCTTT,CASSRGQGEAFF
-,TRBJ2-7,-,14,TRBV28,TGTGCCAGCAGTTTAGCCGGAGGGTCATACGAGCAGTACTTC,CASSLAGGSYEQYF
TRBD2,TRBJ2-1,-,14,TRBV3-1/TRBV3-2,TGTGCCAGCACGGGGACTAACCTCTACAATGAGCAGTTCTTC,CASTGTNLYNEQFF
TRBD1,TRBJ1-4,-,14,TRBV9,TGTGCCAGCAGCGCAGGGGGGGGCAAGGAAAAACTGTTTTTT,CASSAGGGKEKLFF
-,TRBJ2-7,-,16,TRBV4-2,TGTGCCAGCAGCCCCCTACAAAGCTCAGGGTCCTACGAGCAGTACTTC,CASSPLQSSGSYEQYF
-,TRBJ2-7,-,16,TRBV6-5,TGTGCCAGCAGTTCCCCGGAGGCAACCAGCTCCTACGAGCAGTACTTC,CASSSPEATSSYEQYF
-,TRBJ2-1,-,17,TRBV9,TGTGCCAGCAGCGTAGTTGCGGCAGGGAACACCTACAATGAGCAGTTCTTC,CASSVVAAGNTYNEQFF
TRBD2,TRBJ2-3,-,16,TRBV9,TGTGCCAGCAGCGTAGGGGCGGGAGGGCCATTGGATACGCAGTATTTT,CASSVGAGGPLDTQYF
-,TRBJ2-7,-,14,TRBV4-2,TGTGCCAGCAGCCTGGGGCGGGACCGCGACGAGCAGTACTTC,CASSLGRDRDEQYF
TRBD2,TRBJ2-5,-,18,TRBV3-1/TRBV3-2,TGTGCCAGCAGCCAAAAGCGCACTAGCGGGGGAATTGGGGAGACCCAGTACTTC,CASSQKRTSGGIGETQYF
-,TRBJ2-7,-,14,TRBV7-3,TGTGCCAGCAGCTTAGGGCCGGGATCCTACGAGCAGTACTTC,CASSLGPGSYEQYF
TRBD1,TRBJ2-7,-,12,TRBV10-3,TGTGCCATCAGGCAGGGGGCGTACGAGCAGTACTTC,CAIRQGAYEQYF
TRBD1,TRBJ2-6,few,17,TRBV24-1,TGTGCCACCAGTGAGGGACAGGGGACTCCGGGGGCCAACGTCCTGACTTTC,CATSEGQGTPGANVLTF
-,TRBJ1-3,-,10,TRBV9,TGTGCCAGCGCTGGAAACACCATATATTTT,CASAGNTIYF
-,TRBJ1-3,-,15,TRBV6-1,TGTGCCAGCAGTGATGGACAAATTTCTGGAAACACCATATATTTT,CASSDGQISGNTIYF
TRBD2,TRBJ2-1,-,14,TRBV28,TGTGCCAGCTCGCCGGCGGGAGCCTACAATGAGCAGTTCTTC,CASSPAGAYNEQFF
-,TRBJ1-2,-,12,TRBV9,TGTGCCAGCAGCCCGGGGGGTTATGGCTACACCTTC,CASSPGGYGYTF